The T cell receptor beta chain under discussion was sequenced for a study of T cell responses to AZD1222 COVID-19 vaccine. Assay used: immunoSEQ multiplex PCR; TCRdb lists only in-frame clones, some missing. The sample includes about 140,000 clones, 89% of them seen just once. Germline V gene lookup returns CDR1 SGHRS and CDR2 YFSETQ. This CDR3 contains 15 residues. V was pared by 4 bases and J by 4 bases, with 16 bases between. Regarding the study as a whole: Recipients of AZD1222 seropositive at baseline numbered only five or six. It was only after the peak T cell response that any repertoires were sampled. Vaccine-associated CD4 TCRs ranged over spike, dominating at 160-218 and 743-854.

This clone was seen a handful of times. The antigen is undetermined. The clonotype originates from an adult in good health. The V gene is TRBV5-1, the J gene TRBJ2-3; TRBD2 might be the D (6 bases). The sequencing used peripheral blood, collected on day 0 of AZD1222 vaccination. The CDR3: CASSGVGGTSDTQYF. CDR3 nucleotide sequence: TGCGCCAGCAGCGGTGTGGGGGGAACATCAGATACGCAGTATTTT.